Included here is one TCR beta chain sequence, with context. Antigen specificity is unknown. The data were obtained in a study of cytomegalovirus exposure and HLA in healthy donors. Study findings and constraints: With later analysis, a missense DCLRE1C variant became linked to TCR beta V- and J-gene trimming. Donors were assumed by presence/absence analyses to have roughly uniform sequencing depth.

V gave up 5 bases and J gave up 1 base, with 11 bases separating them. CDR1 is MNHEY and CDR2 is SMNVEV in the germline V gene (reference sequence). The CDR3 runs 14 residues. The PCR made use of 60 Vbeta and 13 Jbeta primers. Sequencing was performed with immunoSEQ multiplex PCR; in TCRdb, only in-frame clones are kept and a portion is missing. This table has 150,000 to 200,000 clones, 65% to 85% appearing once. The receptor's source is a woman aged 45 to 65 in good health and CMV-seropositive. Sequenced sample: PBMCs. The J gene is TRBJ1-1, the V gene TRBV27; a weak D match, TRBD1 (6 bases). The CDR3 nucleotides are TGTGCCAGCAGTCCAACGACAGGGAACACTGAAGCTTTCTTT. It yields the protein CASSPTTGNTEAFF.